Listed here is a single T cell receptor (beta chain). In the same sample, other DNA sequences code for this CDR3. Assay used: immunoSEQ multiplex PCR; TCRdb lists only in-frame clones, some missing. There are around 190,000 clones in the sample; 82% occur only once, and roughly 7.1% lies in the top ten. These data are taken from a study of blood T cell repertoires in COVID-19. Between the trimmed V and J ends, which lost 6 bases and 0 bases, there was a span of 8 bases. CDR1 and CDR2 (germline): SNHLY, FYNNEI. This CDR3 has 13 amino acids. This TCR was recovered from a woman aged 60-75 years with COVID-19, enrolled during active disease. The sample consisted of peripheral blood. The gene calls are TRBV2 and TRBJ1-2, with a possible D match to TRBD1 (6 bases). The CDR3 loop reads CASRDSANYGYTF. The DNA for the CDR3 is TGTGCCAGCAGGGACAGCGCTAACTATGGCTACACCTTC.